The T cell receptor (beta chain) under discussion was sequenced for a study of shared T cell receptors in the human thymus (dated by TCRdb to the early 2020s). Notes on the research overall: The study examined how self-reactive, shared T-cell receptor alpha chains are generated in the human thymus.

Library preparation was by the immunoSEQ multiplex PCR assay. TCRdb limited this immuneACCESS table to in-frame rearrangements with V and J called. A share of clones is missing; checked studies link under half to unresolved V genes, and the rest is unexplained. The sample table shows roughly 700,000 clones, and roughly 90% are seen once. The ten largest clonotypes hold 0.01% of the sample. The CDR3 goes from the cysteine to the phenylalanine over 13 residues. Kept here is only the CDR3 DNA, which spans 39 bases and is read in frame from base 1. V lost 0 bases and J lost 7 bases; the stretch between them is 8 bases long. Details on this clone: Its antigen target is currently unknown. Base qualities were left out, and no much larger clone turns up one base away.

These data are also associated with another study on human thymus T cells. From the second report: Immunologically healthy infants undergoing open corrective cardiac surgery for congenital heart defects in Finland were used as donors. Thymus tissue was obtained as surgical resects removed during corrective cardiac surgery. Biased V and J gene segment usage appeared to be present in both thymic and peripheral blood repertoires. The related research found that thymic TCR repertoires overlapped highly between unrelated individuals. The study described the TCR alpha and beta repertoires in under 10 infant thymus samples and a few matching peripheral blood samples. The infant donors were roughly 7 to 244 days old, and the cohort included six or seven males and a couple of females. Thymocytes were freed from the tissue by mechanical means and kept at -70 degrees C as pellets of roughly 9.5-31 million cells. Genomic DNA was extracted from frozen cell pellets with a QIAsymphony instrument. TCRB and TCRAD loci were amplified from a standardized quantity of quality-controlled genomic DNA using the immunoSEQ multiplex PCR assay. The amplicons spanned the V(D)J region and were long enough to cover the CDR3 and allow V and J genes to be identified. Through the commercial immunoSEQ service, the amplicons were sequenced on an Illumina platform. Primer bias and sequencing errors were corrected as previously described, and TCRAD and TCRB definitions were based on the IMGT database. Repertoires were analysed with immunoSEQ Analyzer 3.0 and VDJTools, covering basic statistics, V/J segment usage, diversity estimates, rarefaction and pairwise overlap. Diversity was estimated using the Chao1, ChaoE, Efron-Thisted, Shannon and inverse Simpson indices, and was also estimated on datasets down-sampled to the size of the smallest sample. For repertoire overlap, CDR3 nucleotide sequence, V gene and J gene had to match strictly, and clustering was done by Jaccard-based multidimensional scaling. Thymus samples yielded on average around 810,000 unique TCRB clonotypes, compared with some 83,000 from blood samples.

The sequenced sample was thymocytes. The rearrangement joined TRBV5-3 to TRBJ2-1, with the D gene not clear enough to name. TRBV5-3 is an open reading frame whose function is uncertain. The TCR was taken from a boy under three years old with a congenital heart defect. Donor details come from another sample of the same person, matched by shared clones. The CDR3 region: CARSLDRRNEQFF. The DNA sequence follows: TGTGCCAGAAGCTTGGACAGAAGGAATGAGCAGTTCTTC.